This entry features one T cell receptor beta chain sequence. The source of the sample is a study of beta chain features in type 1 diabetes. V lost 7 bases, J lost 8 bases, and 18 bases lay in between. The CDR3 sequence is 13 residues long. Germline-derived CDR1 and CDR2 are SGHRS and YFSETQ. All of the isolated RNA was reverse transcribed, so expressed TCRB transcripts were sequenced. The protocol was immunoSEQ multiplex PCR, while the TCRdb copy is restricted to in-frame clones and leaves out a portion. The data hold roughly 230,000 clones, with around 9.6% observed a single time. The chain has TRBV5-1 and TRBJ1-2, with a weak D call TRBD1 (5 bases). This TCR derives from a woman younger than 30 in good health. The material sequenced was naive CD4+ T cells from blood. The DNA for the CDR3 is TGCGCCAGCGCACAGGACACTTTCTGGGGCTACACCTTC. Its translation is CASAQDTFWGYTF.